This T cell receptor beta chain was captured by sequencing in a study of blood T cell repertoires in COVID-19. The wider study: Specimens from acute and convalescent COVID-19 originated in the United States, Italy and Spain. T cells, B-cell-depleted T cells, or PBMCs provided the cDNA or gDNA that served as material.

Data came from immunoSEQ multiplex PCR; TCRdb stores just in-frame clones and leaves some out. The sample includes hundreds of thousands of clones, approximately 91% of them seen just once. V trimming: 4 bases; J trimming: 2 bases; junction bases outside the gene matches: 2. Germline V gives CDR1 LNHDA, CDR2 SQIVND (reference sequence). There are 14 residues in the CDR3. The sample was peripheral blood. The V call is TRBV19, the J call TRBJ1-5, with 7 bases aligning to TRBD1. This TCR derives from a human donor in a cohort sampled during active COVID-19. CDR3 sequence: CASSTQGGNQPQHF. CDR3 nucleotides: TGTGCCAGTAGTACTCAGGGGGGCAATCAGCCCCAGCATTTT.